The 28 T cell receptor beta chains below all came from one sample that was sequenced in a study of T-cell reconstitution after alpha-beta-depleted transplantation in children. The TCRbeta library incorporated unique molecular identifiers. TCRdb analysed the PCR reads with MiXCR anew, one entry per CDR3 protein. The sample gives 670,000 or so distinct CDR3 sequences, over 10% of which show up once; 0.79% is in the top ten. This specimen consisted of PBMCs, obtained before TCRalphabeta/CD19-depleted stem cell transplant. These receptors originate from a girl aged 2-10 years with congenital amegakaryocytic thrombocytopenia, due to receive a stem cell transplant.

This chain joins TRBV7-9 and TRBJ1-4; TRBD1 might be the D (6 bases). Germline-derived CDR1 and CDR2 are SEHNR and FQNEAQ (reference sequence). V was trimmed by 5 bases and J by 8 bases, leaving 18 bases between them. The CDR3 contains 15 residues. The CDR3 region is CASSHRGAEGEKLFF. In DNA form, the CDR3 reads TGTGCCAGCAGCCACCGGGGGGCCGAGGGGGAAAAACTGTTTTTT.

Note on this clonotype: This clone may be a read error of a much larger clone one base away. The rearrangement links TRBV5-1 to TRBJ2-2; no firm D call. The length of the CDR3 is 14 residues. Germline V gene sequence: CDR1 SGHRS, CDR2 YFSETQ. CDR3 loop: CANSLSPNTGELFF. In DNA, the CDR3 is TGCGCCAACAGCTTGAGCCCGAACACCGGGGAGCTGTTTTTT. The full variable domain, completed using reference TRBV5-1 and TRBJ2-2, is KAGVTQTPRYLIKTRGQQVTLSCSPISGHRSVSWYQQTPGQGLQFLFEYFSETQRNKGNFPGRFSGRQFSNSRSEMNVSTLELGDSALYLCANSLSPNTGELFFGEGSRLTVL.

This clonotype was detected many times. The V call is TRBV18, the J call TRBJ2-7; 7 nucleotides align to TRBD1. Germline V gene data show CDR1 as KGHSH and CDR2 as LQKENI. V shed 8 bases and J 0 bases; nucleotides not matched to a gene: 7. CDR3 length equals 14 residues. CDR3 sequence reads: CASSPRTGSYEQYF. DNA of the CDR3: TGTGCCAGCAGCCCTCGGACAGGCTCCTACGAGCAGTACTTC.

Worth noting for this clonotype: Mismatch with germline at one junction end may stem from a read error. The V and J genes are TRBV7-6 and TRBJ1-1; the D is unclear. From germline, CDR1 is SGHVS and CDR2 FNYEAQ. This CDR3 has 13 amino acids. The CDR3 is CASSLGANTEALF. CDR3 DNA sequence: TGTGCCAGCAGCTTAGGGGCGAACACTGAAGCTCTCTTT.

This clonotype was counted a few times. The chain uses TRBV5-1 and TRBJ2-3; 9 nucleotides match TRBD2. This CDR3 has 15 residues. Germline V gene lookup returns CDR1 SGHRS and CDR2 YFSETQ. J was trimmed by 6 bases and V by 4 bases; bases with no gene match: 9. The CDR3 sequence: CASSPLAGEGDTQYF. The CDR3 coding sequence is TGCGCCAGCAGCCCGTTAGCGGGAGAGGGGGATACGCAGTATTTT.

The table lists this clonotype with many counts. The chain recombines TRBV5-1 with TRBJ2-1; D not resolved. Germline values: CDR1 SGHRS, CDR2 YFSETQ. The CDR3 runs to 13 residues. Trimming took off 2 bases at V and 4 bases at J, with 7 bases between the two ends. CDR3 in amino acids: CASSFDHYNEQFF. The CDR3 DNA sequence: TGCGCCAGCAGCTTTGACCATTACAATGAGCAGTTCTTC.

The rearrangement links TRBV15 to TRBJ1-1; D might be TRBD1 (5 bases). The CDR3 loop spans 20 amino acids. The germline V gene has CDR1 LNHNV and CDR2 YYDKDF (reference sequence). V gave up 1 base and J gave up 0 bases, with 24 bases separating them. The CDR3 protein is CATSRAGEPALGLMNTEAFF. CDR3 nucleotides: TGTGCCACCAGCAGAGCTGGGGAGCCAGCGCTGGGGCTAATGAACACTGAAGCTTTCTTT.

This clonotype has ten or more counts. V gene TRBV6-1 combines with J gene TRBJ1-2, with 7 positions matching TRBD1. Germline assignment: CDR1 MNHNS and CDR2 SASEGT. The CDR3 extends over 13 amino acids. The junction had 4 bases not matched to a gene; V was cut back by 3 bases and J by 6 bases. Here the CDR3 DNA reads TGTGCCAGCAGTGAGACAGGGACCAATGGCTACACCTTC. This codes for CASSETGTNGYTF.

In this sample, this clonotype turned up many times. The chain's CDR3 is CSAVHASGSYNEQFF. The CDR3 DNA reads TGCAGTGCTGTTCATGCCAGCGGGAGCTACAATGAGCAGTTCTTC. This sequence joins TRBV20-1 and TRBJ2-1, with 8 bases that match TRBD2. Germline V gene sequence: CDR1 DFQATT, CDR2 SNEGSKA (reference sequence). V lost 5 bases to trimming and J lost 3 bases; unmatched junction nucleotides: 9. The CDR3 spans 15 residues.

This clonotype appeared a few times. The rearrangement joins TRBV20-1 to TRBJ2-5; 8 positions agree with TRBD1. The CDR3 extends over 13 amino acids. V gave up 6 bases and J gave up 5 bases; unmatched junction bases: 8. Germline V gene data show CDR1 as DFQATT and CDR2 as SNEGSKA (reference sequence). CDR3 coding DNA: TGCAGTGCAACCGAAGACAGGGGTGAGACCCAGTACTTC. Protein: CSATEDRGETQYF.

The chain uses TRBV4-1 and TRBJ2-2; TRBD2 matches 13 bases. The CDR3 contains 18 residues. Germline lookup yields CDR1 MGHRA and CDR2 YSYEKL. Trimming at V came to 3 bases and at J to 3 bases, leaving 7 bases not matched to a gene. The CDR3 reads CASSHQLAGGGHTGELFF. CDR3 coding DNA: TGCGCCAGCAGCCACCAACTAGCGGGAGGGGGTCACACCGGGGAGCTGTTTTTT.

This clonotype came up many times. The chain combines TRBV20-1 with TRBJ1-3; possible D gene TRBD1, 5 bases. The CDR3 runs 17 residues. Trimming shortened V by 4 bases and J by 0 bases, and 19 bases separated the two germline ends. The germline CDR1 and CDR2 sequences are DFQATT and SNEGSKA (reference sequence). The CDR3: CSAIRVQGKSSGNTIYF. DNA of the CDR3: TGCAGTGCTATTAGGGTCCAGGGAAAGAGCTCTGGAAACACCATATATTTT.

Ten or more counts support this clonotype. In DNA, the CDR3 is TGCAGTGCTAGGCCCATACCAGGGAGAACCATATATAGCAATCAGCCCCAGCATTTT. This encodes CSARPIPGRTIYSNQPQHF. The J gene is TRBJ1-5, the V gene TRBV20-1, with D possibly matching TRBD1 (5 bases). V was cut by 3 bases and J by 0 bases, with 24 bases left in between. The CDR3 extends over 19 amino acids. Germline-derived CDR1 and CDR2 are DFQATT and SNEGSKA (reference sequence).

The rearrangement uses TRBV29-1 and TRBJ1-5; weak D call: TRBD1 (6 bases). The CDR3 contains 13 residues. Germline V CDR1 and CDR2: SQVTM, ANQGSEA. V was cut by 6 bases and J by 7 bases, with 16 bases left in between. This chain's CDR3 is CSVGGAGDQPQHF. The CDR3 DNA reads TGCAGCGTGGGGGGGGCGGGCGACCAGCCCCAGCATTTT.

The sample holds many counts of this clonotype. The V gene is TRBV12-3 or TRBV12-4, the J gene TRBJ1-3, with TRBD1 as a possible D gene (6 bases). Trimming cost V 2 bases and J 0 bases, with 14 bases left between them. The CDR3 contains 17 residues. Here the CDR3 reads CASSLLRGQSSGNTIYF. CDR3 bases: TGTGCCAGCAGTTTACTGCGGGGACAAAGCTCTGGAAACACCATATATTTT.

In nucleotides, the CDR3 is TGTGCCAGCAGCTTTGTGACCAGGGCCTACGAGCAGTACTTC. Translating gives CASSFVTRAYEQYF. The rearrangement uses TRBV5-5 and TRBJ2-7, with D possibly TRBD1 on 5 matching bases. The CDR3 is made up of 14 amino acids. Deletions cut 2 bases from V and 2 bases from J, with 11 bases between. Germline V gene data show CDR1 as SGHKS and CDR2 as YYEKEE (reference sequence).

This clonotype was detected many times. J is TRBJ2-3 and V is TRBV20-1, with D perhaps matching TRBD2 (7 bases). CDR1 is DFQATT, CDR2 SNEGSKA, per germline (reference sequence). CDR3 length: 13 residues. Trimming left V 3 bases short and J 5 bases short, with 12 bases between. CDR3 DNA: TGCAGTGCTAGCGGGGGGCGCGGAGATACGCAGTATTTT. Translation: CSASGGRGDTQYF.

This clonotype was counted ten times or more. A read error may account for a junction end that differs from germline. The V call is TRBV5-1, the J call TRBJ2-1; D is unresolved. Germline V gives CDR1 SGHRS, CDR2 YFSETQ. The CDR3 has 12 residues. The CDR3 is CASSLVSNEQFF. CDR3 coding DNA: TGTGCCAGCAGCTTAGTTTCCAATGAGCAGTTCTTC.

The V gene is TRBV7-2, the J gene TRBJ2-3; 9 bases map to TRBD2. V gave up 1 base and J gave up 5 bases; unmatched junction bases: 7. The CDR3 length is 16 residues. Germline CDR1 is SGHTA and CDR2 is FQGNSA. The CDR3 spells CASSLGGRVYGDTQYF. The CDR3 region has the DNA TGTGCCAGCAGCTTAGGCGGGAGGGTTTACGGAGATACGCAGTATTTT.

This clonotype appeared many times. CDR3 region: CASSLAEDADTQYF. The CDR3 DNA is TGTGCCAGCAGCTTAGCCGAGGATGCAGATACGCAGTATTTT. The rearrangement uses TRBV7-9 and TRBJ2-3; D uncertain. This CDR3 contains 14 residues. V was trimmed by 0 bases and J by 4 bases, leaving 8 bases between them. CDR1 is SEHNR and CDR2 is FQNEAQ in the germline V gene (reference sequence).

V gene TRBV18 combines with J gene TRBJ1-6; tentatively, D is TRBD1 (6 bases). Germline V gene lookup returns CDR1 KGHSH and CDR2 LQKENI. The CDR3 is made up of 16 amino acids. Between the trimmed V and J ends, which lost 6 bases and 3 bases, there was a span of 15 bases. CDR3 in amino acids: CASSPAQGRYNSPLHF. DNA of the CDR3: TGTGCCAGCTCGCCGGCACAGGGCCGCTATAATTCACCCCTCCACTTT.

The sample holds many counts of this clonotype. The chain carries TRBV5-1 and TRBJ2-1; a weak D match, TRBD1 (7 bases). This CDR3 has 14 residues. Germline values: CDR1 SGHRS, CDR2 YFSETQ. V was pared by 4 bases and J by 4 bases, with 12 bases between. The CDR3 is CASSGGTAYNEQFF. CDR3 sequence (DNA): TGCGCCAGCAGCGGCGGGACAGCTTACAATGAGCAGTTCTTC.

This clonotype was found many times. V gene TRBV5-1 combines with J gene TRBJ2-1; 7 bases map to TRBD2. CDR3 length: 17 residues. Unmatched junction bases numbered 6, after V lost 0 bases and J lost 0 bases. Germline lookup yields CDR1 SGHRS and CDR2 YFSETQ. Here the CDR3 DNA reads TGCGCCAGCAGCTTGGTTCGCGGGAGTATCTCCTACAATGAGCAGTTCTTC. Translation: CASSLVRGSISYNEQFF.

The sample holds many counts of this clonotype. The chain employs TRBV5-1 and TRBJ1-4; D might be TRBD1 (5 bases). The ends were cut back, 7 bases at V and 6 bases at J, with 22 bases in the middle. CDR3 length equals 16 residues. The V gene's germline CDR1 is SGHRS and CDR2 YFSETQ. The CDR3 nucleotides read TGCGCCAGCGGGAGGGACGGTGGAAATGGGGATGAAAAACTGTTTTTT. This gives the protein CASGRDGGNGDEKLFF.

This clonotype occurred many times. The chain recombines TRBV20-1 with TRBJ1-4, with D unresolved. V was pared by 0 bases and J by 4 bases, with 15 bases between. The CDR3 is 16 residues long. From germline, CDR1 is DFQATT and CDR2 SNEGSKA (reference sequence). CDR3 in DNA: TGCAGTGCTAGAGATGGGCAGGACGTGGGTAATGAAAAACTGTTTTTT. This codes for CSARDGQDVGNEKLFF.

As concerns this clonotype: It may be a read error: a sequence one base away is much more abundant. This chain connects TRBV12-3 or TRBV12-4 to TRBJ2-7, with 8 nucleotides matching TRBD1. The CDR3 runs 16 residues. The chain's CDR3 is CASSLTDRGRPYERYF. The CDR3 region has the DNA TGTGCCAGCAGTTTAACAGACAGGGGAAGGCCCTACGAGCGGTACTTC.

This clonotype was counted many times. V and J are TRBV29-1 and TRBJ1-3; D is perhaps TRBD1 (5 bases). Germline V gene sequence: CDR1 SQVTM, CDR2 ANQGSEA. The CDR3 has 12 amino acids. V lost 5 bases, J lost 2 bases, and 7 bases lay in between. CDR3 nucleotide sequence: TGCAGCGTTCAGGGAACTGGAAACACCATATATTTT. This sequence encodes CSVQGTGNTIYF.

This clonotype was observed at least ten times. This chain uses TRBV29-1 with TRBJ2-7, with D uncertain. This CDR3 has 12 amino acids. Per germline, CDR1 SQVTM and CDR2 ANQGSEA. Trimming stripped 4 bases from V and 4 bases from J, with 11 bases between. The CDR3: CSVGLPNYEQYF. The CDR3 coding sequence is TGCAGCGTTGGGTTGCCTAATTACGAGCAGTACTTC.